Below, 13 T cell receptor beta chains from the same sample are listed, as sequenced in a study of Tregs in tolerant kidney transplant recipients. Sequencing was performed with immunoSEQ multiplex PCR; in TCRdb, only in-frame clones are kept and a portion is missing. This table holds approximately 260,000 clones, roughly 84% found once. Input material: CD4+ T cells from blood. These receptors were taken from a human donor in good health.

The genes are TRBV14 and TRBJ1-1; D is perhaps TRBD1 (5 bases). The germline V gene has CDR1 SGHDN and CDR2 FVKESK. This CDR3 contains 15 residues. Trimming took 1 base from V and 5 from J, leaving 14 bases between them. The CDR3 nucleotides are TGTGCCAGCAGCCAAGGGAGGCAGGGATTAACTGAAGCTTTCTTT. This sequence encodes CASSQGRQGLTEAFF.

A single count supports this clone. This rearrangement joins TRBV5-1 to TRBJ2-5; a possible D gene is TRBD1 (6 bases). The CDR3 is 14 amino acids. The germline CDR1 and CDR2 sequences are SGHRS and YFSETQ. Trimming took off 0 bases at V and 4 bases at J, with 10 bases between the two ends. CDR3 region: CASSLEGVGETQYF. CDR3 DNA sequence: TGCGCCAGCAGCTTGGAGGGGGTAGGAGAGACCCAGTACTTC.

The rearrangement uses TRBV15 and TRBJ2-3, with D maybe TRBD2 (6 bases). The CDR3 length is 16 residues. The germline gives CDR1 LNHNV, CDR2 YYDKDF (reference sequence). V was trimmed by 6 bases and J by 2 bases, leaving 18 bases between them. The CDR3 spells CATSWGRRGDTDTQYF. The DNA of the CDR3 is TGTGCCACCAGTTGGGGCCGGCGGGGTGACACAGATACGCAGTATTTT.

The CDR3 protein is CASSEEGPPSPLHF. The CDR3 nucleotides are TGTGCCAGCAGTGAAGAGGGACCTCCTTCACCCCTCCACTTT. V usage is TRBV2 and J usage is TRBJ1-6, with D possibly being TRBD1 (5 bases). V was clipped by 1 base and J by 9 bases, with 10 bases between them. The germline gives CDR1 SNHLY, CDR2 FYNNEI. There are 14 residues in the CDR3. The entire variable domain, with the rest obtained from reference TRBV2 and TRBJ1-6, is as follows: EPEVTQTPSHQVTQMGQEVILRCVPISNHLYFYWYRQILGQKVEFLVSFYNNEISEKSEIFDDQFSVERPDGSNFTLKIRSTKLEDSAMYFCASSEEGPPSPLHFGNGTRLTVT.

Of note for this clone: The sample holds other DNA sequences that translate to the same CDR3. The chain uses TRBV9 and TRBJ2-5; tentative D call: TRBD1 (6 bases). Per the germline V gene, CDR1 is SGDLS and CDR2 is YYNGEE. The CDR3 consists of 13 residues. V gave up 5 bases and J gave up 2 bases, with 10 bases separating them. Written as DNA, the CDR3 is TGTGCCAGCAGTCTAAGGGGGCAAGAGACCCAGTACTTC. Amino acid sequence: CASSLRGQETQYF.

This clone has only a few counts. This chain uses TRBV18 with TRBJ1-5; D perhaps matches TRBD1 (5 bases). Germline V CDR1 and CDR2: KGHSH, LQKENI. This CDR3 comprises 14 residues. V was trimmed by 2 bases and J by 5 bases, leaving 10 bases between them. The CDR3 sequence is CASSPSRADQPQHF. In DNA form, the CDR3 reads TGTGCCAGCTCACCAAGCAGGGCCGATCAGCCCCAGCATTTT. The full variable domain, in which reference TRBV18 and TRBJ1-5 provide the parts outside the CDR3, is NAGVMQNPRHLVRRRGQEARLRCSPMKGHSHVYWYRQLPEEGLKFMVYLQKENIIDESGMPKERFSAEFPKEGPSILRIQQVVRGDSAAYFCASSPSRADQPQHFGDGTRLSIL.

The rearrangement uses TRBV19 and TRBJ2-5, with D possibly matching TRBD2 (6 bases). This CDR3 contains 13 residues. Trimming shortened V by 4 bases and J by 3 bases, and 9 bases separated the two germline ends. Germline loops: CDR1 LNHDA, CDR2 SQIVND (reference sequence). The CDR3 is CASSNWEEETQYF. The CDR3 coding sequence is TGTGCCAGTAGTAACTGGGAGGAAGAGACCCAGTACTTC.

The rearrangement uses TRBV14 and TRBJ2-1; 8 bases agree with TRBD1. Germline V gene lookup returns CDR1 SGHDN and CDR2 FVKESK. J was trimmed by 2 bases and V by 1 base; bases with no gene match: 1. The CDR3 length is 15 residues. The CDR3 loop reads CASSQGTGTYNEQFF. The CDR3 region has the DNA TGTGCCAGCAGCCAAGGGACAGGGACCTACAATGAGCAGTTCTTC. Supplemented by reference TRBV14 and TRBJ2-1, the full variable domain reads EAGVTQFPSHSVIEKGQTVTLRCDPISGHDNLYWYRRVMGKEIKFLLHFVKESKQDESGMPNNRFLAERTGGTYSTLKVQPAELEDSGVYFCASSQGTGTYNEQFFGPGTRLTVL.

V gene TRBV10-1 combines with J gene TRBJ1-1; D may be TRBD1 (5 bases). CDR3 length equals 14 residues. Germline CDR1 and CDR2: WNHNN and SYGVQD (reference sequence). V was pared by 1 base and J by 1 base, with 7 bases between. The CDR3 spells CASSEFRENTEAFF. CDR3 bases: TGCGCCAGCAGTGAGTTCAGGGAGAACACTGAAGCTTTCTTT.

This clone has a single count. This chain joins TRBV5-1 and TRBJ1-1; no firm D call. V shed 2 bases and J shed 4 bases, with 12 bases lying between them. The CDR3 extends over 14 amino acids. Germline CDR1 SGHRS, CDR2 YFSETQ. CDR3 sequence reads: CASSFGWVRTEAFF. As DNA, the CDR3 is TGCGCCAGCAGCTTCGGTTGGGTCCGCACTGAAGCTTTCTTT. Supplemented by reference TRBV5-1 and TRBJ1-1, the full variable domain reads KAGVTQTPRYLIKTRGQQVTLSCSPISGHRSVSWYQQTPGQGLQFLFEYFSETQRNKGNFPGRFSGRQFSNSRSEMNVSTLELGDSALYLCASSFGWVRTEAFFGQGTRLTVV.

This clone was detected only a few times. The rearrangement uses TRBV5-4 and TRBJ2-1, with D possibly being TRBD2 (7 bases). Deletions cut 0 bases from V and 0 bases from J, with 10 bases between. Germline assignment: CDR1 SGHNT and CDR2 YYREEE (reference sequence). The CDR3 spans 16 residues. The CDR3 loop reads CASSLDGGPSYNEQFF. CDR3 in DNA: TGTGCCAGCAGCTTGGACGGGGGGCCCTCCTACAATGAGCAGTTCTTC.

The chain's CDR3 is CASSLKLFQRTDTQYF. The CDR3 DNA sequence: TGTGCCAGCAGCTTAAAATTGTTCCAGAGGACAGATACGCAGTATTTT. The chain couples TRBV7-6 to TRBJ2-3; no definite D call. The V and J ends lost 2 bases and 3 bases respectively, with 15 bases between them. The CDR3 contains 16 residues. Germline CDR1 is SGHVS and CDR2 is FNYEAQ. The whole variable domain, remainder taken from reference TRBV7-6 and TRBJ2-3, is GAGVSQSPRYKVTKRGQDVALRCDPISGHVSLYWYRQALGQGPEFLTYFNYEAQQDKSGLPNDRFSAERPEGSISTLTIQRTEQRDSAMYRCASSLKLFQRTDTQYFGPGTRLTVL.

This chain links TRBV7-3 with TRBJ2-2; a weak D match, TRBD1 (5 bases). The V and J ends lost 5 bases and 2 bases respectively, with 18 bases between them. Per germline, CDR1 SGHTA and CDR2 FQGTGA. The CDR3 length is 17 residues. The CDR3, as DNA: TGTGCCAGCAGCCAAAGGACATCCTCCTTAAACACCGGGGAGCTGTTTTTT. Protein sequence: CASSQRTSSLNTGELFF.